This T cell receptor beta chain emerged from a study of T cell responses to AZD1222 COVID-19 vaccine. Findings and limits, study-wide: In the spike-specific TCR repertoire, nearly half reportedly target unmutated variant regions. Donors were mostly white British, more females; clonal diversity possibly underestimated. Dominant CD4 TCR responses targeted spike regions 160-218 and 743-854. All repertoire sampling was performed exclusively after the peak T cell response.

Here immunoSEQ multiplex PCR was the method, and the copy in TCRdb shows in-frame clones only, minus some. The sample has about 70,000 clones, about four fifths seen once. About this clone itself: Antigen unknown.

The CDR3 runs to 14 residues. The germline CDR1 and CDR2 sequences are SGHTA and FQGNSA. Trimming cost V 1 base and J 3 bases, with 9 bases left between them. The sample in question was peripheral blood, obtained on day 0 of AZD1222 vaccination. The sequence derives from an adult in good health. This rearrangement joins TRBV7-2 to TRBJ1-1; D remains unclear. CDR3 nucleotide sequence: TGTGCCAGCAGCTTAGATATGGGGTACACTGAAGCTTTCTTT. Its translation is CASSLDMGYTEAFF.